This TCR beta chain was obtained from a study of T cell responses to AZD1222 COVID-19 vaccine. Sequenced by immunoSEQ multiplex PCR; TCRdb stores in-frame clones only, minus some. Among about 120,000 clones listed, more than 80% were seen once. Study results and limitations: The breadth and depth of Spike-specific TCRs increased once two AZD1222 doses had been given. Reportedly, close to half of spike-specific TCRs are directed against unmutated variant regions. Clonal diversity was possibly underestimated, and the donors were mostly white British, with more females.

A remark on this clone: Antigen specificity is unknown.

Germline V CDR1 and CDR2: MNHEY, SVGEGT. This CDR3 region has 17 residues. The V gene end was trimmed by 4 bases and the J gene end by 3 bases; junction bases not matched to a gene: 10. The V and J genes are TRBV6-2 or TRBV6-3 and TRBJ1-5, with 9 bases aligning to TRBD1. This TCR derives from an adult who received the MenACWY meningococcal vaccine as a control. The sample was peripheral blood, taken 28 days after the second dose of the MenACWY control vaccine. The CDR3 bases are TGTGCCAGCAGTTCACCGGGACAGGGATTCCCCAATCAGCCCCAGCATTTT. Protein: CASSSPGQGFPNQPQHF.